This T cell receptor (beta chain) was captured by sequencing in a study of cytomegalovirus exposure and HLA in healthy donors. Germline CDR1 reads SGHRS; CDR2 reads YFSETQ. After removal of 4 bases from V and 3 bases from J, the junction contained 4 bases not matched to a gene. This CDR3 is 14 amino acids long. PCR used 60 Vbeta primers and 13 Jbeta primers. Data came from immunoSEQ multiplex PCR; TCRdb stores just in-frame clones and leaves some out. The sample carries just over 95,000 clones, about 78% recorded once. As to this clone: Its target is unknown.

Study findings and constraints: Relative to the roughly 700-donor mean, N-insertions were reportedly fewer in an Asian-associated ancestry cluster in a later analysis. Per a prior analysis, the majority of TCR beta V segments were productive roughly 87% or roughly 30% of the time. A cluster of highly shared sequence variants was likely a sequencing artifact.

Sampled while nominally healthy, donors likely had unrecorded immune exposures. Source material: PBMCs. The sequence was collected from a woman aged 40 to 49 in good health and CMV-seropositive. The chain joins TRBV5-1 to TRBJ1-5; TRBD1 matches 7 bases. The CDR3: CASSPGTVNQPQHF. In nucleotides, the CDR3 is TGCGCCAGCAGCCCCGGGACAGTCAATCAGCCCCAGCATTTT. The full variable domain, with the rest looked up from reference TRBV5-1 and TRBJ1-5, is KAGVTQTPRYLIKTRGQQVTLSCSPISGHRSVSWYQQTPGQGLQFLFEYFSETQRNKGNFPGRFSGRQFSNSRSEMNVSTLELGDSALYLCASSPGTVNQPQHFGDGTRLSIL.